The clone carrying this T cell receptor beta chain has just one count. In the authors' methods: Estimation of nucleated cell counts relied on the amplification of reference gene primers. Assay used: immunoSEQ multiplex PCR; TCRdb lists only in-frame clones, some missing. Clone size and V and J calls were adopted from that table, with D and trimming inferred from the DNA. The data show about 270,000 clones, approximately 88% seen once. This sample is part of a study of blood T cell repertoires in COVID-19. Study-level background: Samples came from the United States, Italy and Spain, spanning acute and convalescent COVID-19. T cells, B-cell-depleted T cells, or PBMCs supplied cDNA or gDNA.

The study drew participants aged about 18 to 95 years from some 23 US areas. The sequence was collected from a middle-aged woman with acute COVID-19. The sequencing sample was made of PBMCs or T cells enriched from blood (not recorded which).

This CDR3 reads CASSVGVGANYGYTF. DNA for the CDR3: TGTGCCAGCAGCGTAGGAGTCGGAGCTAACTATGGCTACACCTTC. V usage is TRBV9 and J usage is TRBJ1-2; no firm D call. Trimming shortened V by 0 bases and J by 0 bases, and 9 bases separated the two germline ends. The CDR3 spans 15 residues. Germline-derived CDR1 and CDR2 are SGDLS and YYNGEE.